This entry is about one T cell receptor beta chain. The entry originates in a study of blood T cell repertoires in COVID-19. Study details: Samples representing acute and convalescent COVID-19 were sourced from the United States, Italy and Spain. Nucleic acid was either cDNA or gDNA, and it came from T cells, B-cell-depleted T cells, or PBMCs.

As processed by the authors: Amplification of reference gene primers provided the estimated nucleated cell counts. Using immunoSEQ multiplex PCR, the repertoire was profiled, and TCRdb retains in-frame clones only, with some absent. V, J and clone size are those of that table, while D and trimming were read from the DNA. The table lists some 49,000 clones, around 81% of them singletons, with approximately 20% in the top ten. Per germline, CDR1 SGHNT and CDR2 YENEEA. This CDR3 comprises 13 residues. Trimming removed 8 bases from V and 11 bases from J; junction bases left unmatched: 10. This sequence originates from a woman aged 80 or older with COVID-19, enrolled during active disease. The chain combines TRBV11-3 with TRBJ2-3; 10 nucleotides line up with TRBD2. The sequencing input was peripheral blood. The CDR3 sequence: CASGLRLAGRQYF. CDR3 nucleotides: TGTGCCAGCGGCCTCCGACTAGCGGGTCGGCAGTATTTT.